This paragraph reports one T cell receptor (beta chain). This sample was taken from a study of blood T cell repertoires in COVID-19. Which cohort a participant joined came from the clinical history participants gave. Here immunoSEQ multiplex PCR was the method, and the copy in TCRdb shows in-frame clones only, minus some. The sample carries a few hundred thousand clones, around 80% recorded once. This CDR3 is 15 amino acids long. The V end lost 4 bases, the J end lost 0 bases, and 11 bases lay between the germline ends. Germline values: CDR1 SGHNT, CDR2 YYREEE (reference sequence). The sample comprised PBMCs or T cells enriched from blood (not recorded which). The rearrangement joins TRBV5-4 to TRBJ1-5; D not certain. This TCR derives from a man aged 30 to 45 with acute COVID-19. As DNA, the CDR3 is TGTGCCAGCAGCGCCATGAGGAATAGCAATCAGCCCCAGCATTTT. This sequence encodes CASSAMRNSNQPQHF.